What follows describes a single T cell receptor beta chain. No antigen is known for it. Base qualities are not provided; no much larger clone lies one nucleotide away. The time point label, read with the paper, signifies: around 4 weeks on oral tofacitinib. Taken with the paper, the label for treatment or condition translates to: oral pan-JAK inhibitor, 5-10 mg twice daily. Lesional scalp punch biopsies and peripheral blood were obtained from alopecia areata patients. PBMCs were isolated by density centrifugation and stained for CD3, CD4 and CD8, after which CD4+ and CD8+ T cells were sorted on a FACSAria. These data are taken from a study of CD8+ T cells in alopecia areata (dated by TCRdb to between 2018 and 2020). For context, the study as a whole: The treated patients, all with moderate-to-severe alopecia areata, were enrolled in an open-label pilot trial of oral tofacitinib given at 5 to 10 mg twice daily. Patients received tofacitinib for 6 to 18 months and were then followed off drug for 6 months to check for delayed response and recurrence. RNA was obtained with the PAXgene miRNA kit for fixed scalp, the miRNeasy kit for PBMCs, and the RNeasy kit for mouse skin. The SALT score, which quantifies the percentage of affected scalp surface area, was used to measure disease severity in treated patients. Scalp tissue and sorted CD4+ and CD8+ peripheral blood T cells from patchy and totalis/universalis alopecia areata patients and from healthy controls were covered by human TCRbeta sequencing. Scalp clonality was compared among normal scalp (n=4), patchy alopecia areata scalp (n=8), and alopecia totalis/universalis scalp (n=8). In both human patients and the C3H/HeJ mouse model, the study applied high-throughput TCRbeta sequencing to look at T cell clonal expansion in alopecia areata. Biopsies were taken from tofacitinib-treated patients at baseline and at 4 and 24 weeks of treatment, and a later scalp biopsy was taken in several of the tofacitinib-treated patients. TCRbeta CDR3 regions were amplified by immunoSEQ multiplex PCR using 35 Vbeta forward and 13 Jbeta reverse primers.

The library relied on the immunoSEQ multiplex PCR assay. For TCR sequencing, RNA was extracted from every sample and reverse transcribed into cDNA to serve as template. SuperScript III was used for first-strand cDNA synthesis, primed with a 2:1 mix of oligo-dT and random hexamers. Amplification bias was assessed with a synthetic immune receptor repertoire, and residual bias was removed computationally. Under the source paper's analysis protocol: Raw reads were preprocessed to remove errors, and CDR3 was defined according to IMGT conventions as the region from the conserved cysteine to phenylalanine. To get clonality, Shannon entropy was normalized by log2 of the number of productive unique TCRs and the result was subtracted from 1. Whether scalp clones were CD4 or CD8 was inferred by matching scalp TCRbeta sequences against CD4 and CD8 repertoires sorted from blood. In its TCRdb copy, this immuneACCESS table keeps in-frame sequences only and misses some clones. Where compared with another copy, unresolved V genes explain less than half of these, and the others have no known cause. The DNA was the basis for D and trimming; V, J and clone size are from that table. Present in this sample are 120,000 or so clones, 60% to 65% of which were seen just once. The top ten clones comprise 5.7% of the sample.

Trimming at the junction amounts to 1 base on V and 4 bases on J, and the germline ends lie 13 bases apart. In the germline V gene, CDR1 corresponds to SQVTM and CDR2 to ANQGSEA. From cysteine to phenylalanine, the CDR3 is 14 amino acids long. The sequence is cut down to CDR3 DNA, 42 bases in frame from base 1. What the authors observed across the whole study: Resident alphabeta T cells in normal human skin are also sequenced, complicating scalp TCR repertoire analysis, unlike mouse skin dominated by gammadelta T cells. The treated cohort was small, with a single nonresponder, so links between baseline CD8+ expansion and response need larger studies. Compared with normal scalp, lesional scalp had higher clonality and more expanded CD8+ clones, particularly in alopecia totalis/universalis, a pattern that suggests antigenic drive. During tofacitinib treatment, many expanded lesional clones remained in scalp and blood, and this persistence may partly explain relapse after treatment is stopped. Tofacitinib significantly lowered scalp clonality and the number of expanded CD8+ clones among the top 100 scalp clones. Shared TCR sequences between patients were less evident than in mice, which may be partly attributable to HLA diversity in the patient population.

Sequenced here: CD4+ T cells sorted from blood, sampled at week 4, from a patient treated with tofacitinib. The clonotype comes from a human donor with alopecia areata. The chain was built from TRBV29-1 and TRBJ1-2, and possibly TRBD1, on 5 matching bases. CDR3 reads: CSVEAKGRAYGYTF. In nucleotides, the sequence is TGCAGCGTTGAAGCAAAAGGCAGGGCCTATGGCTACACCTTC.